This T cell receptor (beta chain) was obtained from a study of T cells after yellow fever vaccination. Whole-study context: Preparing low-cell-number fractions relied on SMART-Seq v4 Ultra Low Input.

TCRdb used MiXCR to reprocess the 5' RACE reads, holding one entry per CDR3 protein. Here the sample spans approximately 510,000 distinct CDR3 sequences, about a fifth being singletons. The sample in question was PBMCs, obtained approximately 22 days after the first yellow fever vaccination. The clonotype was recovered from a man younger than 35 who received the YFV17D yellow fever vaccine.

This CDR3 is CASSDAPGLPRFF. Written as DNA, the CDR3 is TGTGCCAGCAGTGACGCCCCCGGGCTCCCCCGCTTCTTC. This chain connects TRBV6-4 to TRBJ2-1; D call uncertain. V dropped 2 bases and J dropped 16 bases, with 18 bases sitting between them. This CDR3 contains 13 residues. The germline V gene has CDR1 MRHNA and CDR2 SNTAGT.